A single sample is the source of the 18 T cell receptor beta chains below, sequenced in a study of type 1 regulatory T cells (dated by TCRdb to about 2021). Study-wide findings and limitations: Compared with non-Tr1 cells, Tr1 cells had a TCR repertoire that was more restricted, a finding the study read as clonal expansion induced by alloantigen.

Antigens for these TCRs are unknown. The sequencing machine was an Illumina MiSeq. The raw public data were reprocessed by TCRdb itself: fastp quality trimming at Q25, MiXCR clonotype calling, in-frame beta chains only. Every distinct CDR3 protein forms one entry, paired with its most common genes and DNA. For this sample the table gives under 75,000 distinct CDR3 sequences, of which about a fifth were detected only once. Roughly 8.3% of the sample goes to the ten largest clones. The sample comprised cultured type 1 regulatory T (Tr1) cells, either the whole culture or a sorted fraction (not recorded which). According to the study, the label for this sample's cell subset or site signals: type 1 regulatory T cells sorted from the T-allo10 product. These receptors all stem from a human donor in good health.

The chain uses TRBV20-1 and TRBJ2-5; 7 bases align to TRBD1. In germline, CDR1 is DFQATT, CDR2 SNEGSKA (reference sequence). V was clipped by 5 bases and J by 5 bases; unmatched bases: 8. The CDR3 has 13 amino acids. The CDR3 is CSAGDSLRETQYF. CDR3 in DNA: TGCAGTGCTGGGGACAGTTTGAGGGAGACCCAGTACTTC.

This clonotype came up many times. The CDR3 here is CASSPGGVRTDTQYF. CDR3 in DNA: TGTGCCAGCAGCCCCGGAGGAGTGAGGACAGATACGCAGTATTTT. The chain has TRBV5-6 and TRBJ2-3, with D possibly TRBD2 on 5 matching bases. This CDR3 contains 15 residues. Germline V gives CDR1 SGHDT, CDR2 YYEEEE. Trimming took 4 bases from V and 3 from J, leaving 15 bases between them.

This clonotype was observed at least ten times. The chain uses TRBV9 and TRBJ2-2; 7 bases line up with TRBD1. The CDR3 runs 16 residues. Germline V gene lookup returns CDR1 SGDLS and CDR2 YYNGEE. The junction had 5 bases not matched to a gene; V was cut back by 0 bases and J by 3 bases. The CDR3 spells CASSVGTGPDTGELFF. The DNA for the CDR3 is TGTGCCAGCAGCGTAGGGACAGGTCCGGACACCGGGGAGCTGTTTTTT.

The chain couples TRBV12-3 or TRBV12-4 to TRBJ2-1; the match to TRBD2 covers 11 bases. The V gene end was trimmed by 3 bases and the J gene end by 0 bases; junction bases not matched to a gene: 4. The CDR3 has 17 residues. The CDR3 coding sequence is TGTGCCAGCAGTTTGACTAGCGGGGCACTCTCCTACAATGAGCAGTTCTTC. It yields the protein CASSLTSGALSYNEQFF.

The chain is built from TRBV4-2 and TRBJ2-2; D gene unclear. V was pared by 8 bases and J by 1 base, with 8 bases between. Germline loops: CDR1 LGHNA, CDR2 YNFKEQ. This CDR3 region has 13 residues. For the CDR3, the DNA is TGTGCCAGCGGAGCCCAGAACACCGGGGAGCTGTTTTTT. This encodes CASGAQNTGELFF.

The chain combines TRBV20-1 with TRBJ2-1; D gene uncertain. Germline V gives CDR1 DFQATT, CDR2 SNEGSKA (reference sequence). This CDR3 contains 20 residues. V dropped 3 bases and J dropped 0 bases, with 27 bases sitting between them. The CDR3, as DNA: TGCAGTGCTAGTACCTCACCGGCCCTTCCGACTTTGTTCTCCTACAATGAGCAGTTCTTC. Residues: CSASTSPALPTLFSYNEQFF.

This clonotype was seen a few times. CDR3 loop: CASSPSGDQPQHF. The CDR3 region has the DNA TGTGCCAGCTCACCATCAGGGGATCAGCCCCAGCATTTT. The chain carries TRBV18 and TRBJ1-5; tentative D call: TRBD1 (6 bases). Trimming removed 2 bases at V and 5 bases at J, with 7 bases between. The CDR3 length is 13 residues. Germline V gene lookup returns CDR1 KGHSH and CDR2 LQKENI.

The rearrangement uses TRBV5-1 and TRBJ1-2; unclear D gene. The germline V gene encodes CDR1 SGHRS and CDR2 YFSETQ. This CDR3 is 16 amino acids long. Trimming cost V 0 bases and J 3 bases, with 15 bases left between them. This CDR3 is CASSLVSLQEDYGYTF. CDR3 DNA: TGCGCCAGCAGCTTGGTTTCCTTGCAGGAGGACTATGGCTACACCTTC.

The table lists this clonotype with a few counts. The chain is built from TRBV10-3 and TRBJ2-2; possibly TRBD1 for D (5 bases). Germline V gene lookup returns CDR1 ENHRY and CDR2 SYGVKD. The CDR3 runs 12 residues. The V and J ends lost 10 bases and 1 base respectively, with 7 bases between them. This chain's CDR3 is CATQGNTGELFF. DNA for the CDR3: TGTGCCACCCAGGGGAACACCGGGGAGCTGTTTTTT.

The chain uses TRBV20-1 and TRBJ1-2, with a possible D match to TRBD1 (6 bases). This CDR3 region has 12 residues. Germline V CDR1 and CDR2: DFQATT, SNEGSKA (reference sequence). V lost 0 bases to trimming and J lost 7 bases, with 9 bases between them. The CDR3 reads CSARDQDSGYTF. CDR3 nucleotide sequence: TGCAGTGCTAGAGATCAGGACAGTGGCTACACCTTC.

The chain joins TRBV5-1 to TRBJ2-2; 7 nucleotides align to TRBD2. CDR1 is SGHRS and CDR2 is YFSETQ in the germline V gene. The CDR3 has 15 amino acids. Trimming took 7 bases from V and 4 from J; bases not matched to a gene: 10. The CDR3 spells CASGAAGVGTGELFF. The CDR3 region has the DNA TGCGCCAGCGGTGCGGCGGGAGTTGGCACCGGGGAGCTGTTTTTT.

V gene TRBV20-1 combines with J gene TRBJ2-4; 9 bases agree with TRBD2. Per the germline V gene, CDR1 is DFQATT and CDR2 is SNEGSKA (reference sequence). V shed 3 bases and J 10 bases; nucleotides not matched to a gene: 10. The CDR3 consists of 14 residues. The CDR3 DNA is TGCAGTGCTAGCTTCGCGGGAGGGCCGGGGATTCAGTACTTC. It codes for CSASFAGGPGIQYF.

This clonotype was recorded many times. The CDR3 sequence is CASSQGGKQPQHF. As DNA, the CDR3 is TGTGCCAGCAGCCAAGGGGGGAAACAGCCCCAGCATTTT. The chain couples TRBV3-1 to TRBJ1-5, with D perhaps matching TRBD1 (5 bases). The CDR3 length is 13 residues. V dropped 1 base and J dropped 7 bases, with 8 bases sitting between them. Germline CDR1 and CDR2: LGHDT and YNNKEL (reference sequence).

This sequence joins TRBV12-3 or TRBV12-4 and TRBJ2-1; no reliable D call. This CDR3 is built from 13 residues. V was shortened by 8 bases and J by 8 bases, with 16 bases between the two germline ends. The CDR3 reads CASPTPPAHEQFF. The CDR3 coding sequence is TGTGCCAGCCCCACCCCCCCGGCTCATGAGCAGTTCTTC.

Here the CDR3 DNA reads TGTGCCAGCAGTCAATCCATCACAGGGCCCTATGGCTACACCTTC. Translated, it gives CASSQSITGPYGYTF. This sequence joins TRBV27 and TRBJ1-2; possibly TRBD1 for D (6 bases). V dropped 5 bases and J dropped 4 bases, with 17 bases sitting between them. The CDR3 has 15 residues. CDR1 is MNHEY and CDR2 is SMNVEV in the germline V gene (reference sequence).

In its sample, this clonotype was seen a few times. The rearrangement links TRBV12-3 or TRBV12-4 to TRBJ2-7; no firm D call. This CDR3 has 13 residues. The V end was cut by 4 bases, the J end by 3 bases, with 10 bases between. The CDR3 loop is CASSSGSGYEQYF. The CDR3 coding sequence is TGTGCCAGCAGTTCCGGCTCCGGCTACGAGCAGTACTTC.

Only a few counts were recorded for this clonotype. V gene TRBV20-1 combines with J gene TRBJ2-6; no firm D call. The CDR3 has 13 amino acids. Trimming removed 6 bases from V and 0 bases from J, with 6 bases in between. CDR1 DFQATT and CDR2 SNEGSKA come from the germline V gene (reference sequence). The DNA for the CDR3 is TGCAGTGCGCATCGCTCTGGGGCCAACGTCCTGACTTTC. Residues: CSAHRSGANVLTF.

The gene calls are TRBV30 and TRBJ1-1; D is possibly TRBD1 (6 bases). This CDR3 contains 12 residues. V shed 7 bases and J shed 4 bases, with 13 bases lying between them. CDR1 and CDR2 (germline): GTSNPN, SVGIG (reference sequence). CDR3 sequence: CALQGGGTEAFF. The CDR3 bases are TGTGCCTTACAGGGCGGGGGCACTGAAGCTTTCTTT.